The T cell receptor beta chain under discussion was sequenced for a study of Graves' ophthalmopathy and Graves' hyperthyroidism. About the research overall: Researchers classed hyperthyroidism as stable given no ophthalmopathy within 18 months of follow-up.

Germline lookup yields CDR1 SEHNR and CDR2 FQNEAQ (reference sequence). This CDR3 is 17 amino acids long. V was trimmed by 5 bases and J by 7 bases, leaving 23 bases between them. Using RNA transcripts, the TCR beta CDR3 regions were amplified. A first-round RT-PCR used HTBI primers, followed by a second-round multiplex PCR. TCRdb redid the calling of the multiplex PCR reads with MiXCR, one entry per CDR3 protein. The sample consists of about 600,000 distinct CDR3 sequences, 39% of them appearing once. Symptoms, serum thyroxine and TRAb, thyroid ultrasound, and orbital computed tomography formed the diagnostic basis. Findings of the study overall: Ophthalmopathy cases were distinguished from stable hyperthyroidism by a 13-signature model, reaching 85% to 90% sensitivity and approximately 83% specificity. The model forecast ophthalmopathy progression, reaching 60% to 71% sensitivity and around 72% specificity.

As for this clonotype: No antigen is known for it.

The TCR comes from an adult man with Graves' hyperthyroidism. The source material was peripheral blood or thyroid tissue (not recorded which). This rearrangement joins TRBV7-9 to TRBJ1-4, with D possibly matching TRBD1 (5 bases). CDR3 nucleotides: TGTGCCAGCAGCCGAGTGACTATAAGGGGCAGGGTTGAAAAACTGTTTTTT. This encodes CASSRVTIRGRVEKLFF.